The source of this T cell receptor beta chain is a study of cytomegalovirus exposure and HLA in healthy donors. Findings of the study overall: Most TCR sequences proved rare, with some public TCRs found in many donors.

The primer mix had 60 Vbeta and 13 Jbeta primers. The data were produced by immunoSEQ multiplex PCR, yet TCRdb's version contains in-frame clones alone and is incomplete. The sample has roughly 120,000 clones; roughly 66% are singletons. To note about this clone: Antigen: not known.

From germline, CDR1 is SGHTS and CDR2 YDEGEE. CDR3 length equals 19 residues. The chain links TRBV5-8 to TRBJ2-5; D is possibly TRBD1 (5 bases). The end of the DNA fits TRBJ2-7 better, so the J call may be wrong. The sequencing sample was made of PBMCs. The sequence came from a woman under 40 in good health and CMV-seronegative. CDR3 sequence reads: CASSLGGPAGLGISYEQYF. The CDR3 bases are TGTGCCAGCAGCTTGGGGGGCCCTGCAGGGCTCGGCATATCCTACGAGCAGTACTTC.